The 2 T cell receptor beta chains listed next were all sequenced from one sample in a study of cytomegalovirus exposure and HLA in healthy donors. Assay used: immunoSEQ multiplex PCR; TCRdb lists only in-frame clones, some missing. This table holds 180,000 or so clones, 84% found once. Material: PBMCs. These receptors originate from a woman in her thirties in good health and CMV-seropositive.

The chain carries TRBV29-1 and TRBJ2-1; 10 bases fit TRBD1. The J segment lost 7 bases and the V segment lost 3 bases, leaving 3 bases of the junction unmatched. CDR1 and CDR2 from the germline V gene are SQVTM and ANQGSEA. The CDR3 runs to 13 residues. Here the CDR3 DNA reads TGCAGCGTTGAGAGGGACAGGGGTAATGAGCAGTTCTTC. Its protein product is CSVERDRGNEQFF.

The chain uses TRBV27 and TRBJ2-7; D may be TRBD1 (7 bases). V gave up 3 bases and J gave up 2 bases, with 11 bases separating them. Germline assignment: CDR1 MNHEY and CDR2 SMNVEV (reference sequence). The CDR3 sequence is 14 residues long. The CDR3 coding sequence is TGTGCCAGCAGTTTGGCGGGGACAGCCTACGAGCAGTACTTC. Translating it yields CASSLAGTAYEQYF.